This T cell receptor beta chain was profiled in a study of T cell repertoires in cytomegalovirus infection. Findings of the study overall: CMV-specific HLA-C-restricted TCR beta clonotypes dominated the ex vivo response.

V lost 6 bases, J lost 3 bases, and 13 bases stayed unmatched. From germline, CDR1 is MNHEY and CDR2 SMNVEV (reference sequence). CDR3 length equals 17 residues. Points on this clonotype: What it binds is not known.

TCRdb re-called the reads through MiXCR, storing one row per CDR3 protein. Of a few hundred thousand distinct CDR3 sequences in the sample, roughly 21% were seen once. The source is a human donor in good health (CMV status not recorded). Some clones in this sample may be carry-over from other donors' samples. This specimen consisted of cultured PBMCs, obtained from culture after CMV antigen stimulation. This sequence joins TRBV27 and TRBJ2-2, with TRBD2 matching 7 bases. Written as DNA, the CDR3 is TGTGCCAGCAGACTTGGGAGGGCCGGTCCAGACACCGGGGAGCTGTTTTTT. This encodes CASRLGRAGPDTGELFF.